The rows below give T cell receptor beta chains drawn from one sample of a study of early T cells in non-severe SARS-CoV-2 infection. From the 5' RACE reads, TCRdb called clonotypes with MiXCR, one entry per CDR3 protein. The sample contains tens of thousands of distinct CDR3 sequences, less than 15% of which appear only once. The material sequenced was whole blood. The receptors here all came from an adult who was a healthcare worker with PCR-confirmed SARS-CoV-2 infection or an uninfected control (not recorded which). Both conserved end residues are part of each CDR3. The D gene is left open where the match is weak. Size values are once, few and many counts, or a class for expanded clones, and some rows have none.

V,D,size,J,CDR3,DNA
TRBV6-1,TRBD2,-,TRBJ2-4,CASRGTRLSGGQNIQYF,TGTGCCAGCAGAGGAACAAGACTAAGCGGGGGCCAAAACATTCAGTACTTC
TRBV9,TRBD1,once,TRBJ1-3,CASSGTGGYGNTIYF,TGTGCCAGCAGCGGAACAGGGGGCTACGGAAACACCATATATTTT
TRBV29-1,TRBD1,few,TRBJ1-2,CSVETGAYGYTF,TGCAGCGTCGAGACAGGGGCCTATGGCTACACCTTC
TRBV18,-,-,TRBJ2-3,CASSPGEEGSMITDKQYF,TGTGCCAGCTCACCTGGGGAGGAGGGCTCGATGATCACAGATAAGCAGTATTTT
TRBV11-2,-,-,TRBJ2-7,CASSLDPGQSYEQYF,TGTGCCAGCAGCTTAGATCCTGGACAGTCCTACGAGCAGTACTTC
TRBV30,-,-,TRBJ1-1,CAWSADRNTEAFF,TGTGCCTGGAGTGCTGATCGGAACACTGAAGCTTTCTTT
TRBV7-2,-,many,TRBJ2-3,CASSLGAGYGDTQYF,TGTGCCAGCAGCTTAGGGGCGGGGTACGGGGATACGCAGTATTTT
TRBV27,-,few,TRBJ1-2,CASSSADREGDGYTF,TGTGCCAGCAGTTCCGCCGACCGAGAGGGGGATGGCTACACCTTC
TRBV5-1,-,-,TRBJ2-4,CASSPGAVNIQYF,TGCGCCAGCAGCCCGGGGGCAGTTAACATTCAGTACTTC
TRBV19,TRBD2,many,TRBJ2-3,CASSIRPLGLAGADTQYF,TGTGCCAGTAGTATACGTCCCCTGGGACTAGCGGGAGCAGATACGCAGTATTTT
TRBV21-1,-,once,TRBJ2-1,CARSRDRGPNEQFF,TGTGCCAGAAGCCGGGACAGGGGGCCCAATGAGCAGTTCTTC
TRBV21-1,-,few,TRBJ2-1,CASRTLNSYNEQFF,TGTGCCAGCCGGACTTTAAATTCCTACAATGAGCAGTTCTTC
TRBV12-3/TRBV12-4,-,-,TRBJ2-2,CASSPGQVLSGELFF,TGTGCCAGCAGCCCAGGGCAGGTCCTTTCCGGGGAGCTGTTTTTT
TRBV29-1,TRBD2,few,TRBJ2-1,CSVDGLANEQFF,TGCAGCGTTGATGGACTAGCCAATGAGCAGTTCTTC
TRBV18,-,once,TRBJ1-1,CASSPVPGPSEAFF,TGTGCCAGCTCGCCAGTTCCGGGGCCAAGTGAAGCTTTCTTT
TRBV18,-,few,TRBJ1-2,CASSPDGSFFGYTF,TGTGCCAGCTCCCCAGACGGCTCATTTTTCGGCTACACCTTC
TRBV29-1,-,-,TRBJ2-3,CSVEGGAKDTQYF,TGCAGCGTTGAAGGGGGGGCAAAGGATACGCAGTATTTT
TRBV10-1,TRBD1,-,TRBJ2-3,CASSPNTGGRPTDTQYF,TGCGCCAGCAGTCCGAATACAGGGGGGCGGCCCACAGATACGCAGTATTTT
TRBV5-1,TRBD1,-,TRBJ2-3,CASSGEGTVTGTDTQYF,TGCGCCAGCAGCGGGGAAGGGACAGTCACTGGCACAGATACGCAGTATTTT
TRBV7-9,-,many,TRBJ2-1,CASSLEGGEQFF,TGTGCCAGCAGCTTAGAGGGGGGAGAGCAGTTCTTC
TRBV12-3/TRBV12-4,-,-,TRBJ2-7,CASSPWPQGYSYEQYF,TGTGCCAGCAGTCCATGGCCCCAGGGGTACTCCTACGAGCAGTACTTC
TRBV24-1,TRBD1,few,TRBJ2-1,CATSDSDRFNEQFF,TGTGCCACCAGTGACTCGGACAGGTTCAATGAGCAGTTCTTC
TRBV6-5,TRBD1,many,TRBJ2-7,CASSPRTGTYEQYF,TGTGCCAGCAGTCCCCGGACAGGGACCTACGAGCAGTACTTC
TRBV7-8,-,-,TRBJ2-5,CASSLVRSRTQYF,TGTGCCAGCAGCTTAGTACGGTCCCGGACCCAGTACTTC